What follows are 6 T cell receptor beta chains derived from one specimen sequenced in a study of a mutant IDH1 vaccine in newly diagnosed glioma. This sample's time point: baseline, week 1 (first vaccination visit). Indicated treatment: pre-vaccination baseline after standard-of-care therapy. Sequenced by immunoSEQ multiplex PCR; TCRdb stores in-frame clones only, minus some. The top ten hold about 5.6% of the sample, which has 92,000 or so clones, over 75% seen once. The material was PBMCs, obtained from a glioma patient treated with radiotherapy, temozolomide or both. These receptors all come from a man between 35 and 55 years old with glioma. Some clones in this sample may be carry-over from other donors' samples.

The chain joins TRBV5-4 to TRBJ2-5; 12 bases map to TRBD2. This CDR3 has 16 amino acids. J lost 0 bases, V lost 4 bases, and 4 bases had no gene match. The germline gives CDR1 SGHNT, CDR2 YYREEE (reference sequence). The CDR3 bases are TGTGCCAGCAGCGAAAGACTAGCGGGGGACCAAGAGACCCAGTACTTC. This translates into CASSERLAGDQETQYF.

The chain has TRBV7-2 and TRBJ1-1; D is uncertain. Germline CDR1 and CDR2: SGHTA and FQGNSA. The CDR3 is 14 amino acids. V was shortened by 5 bases and J by 2 bases, with 12 bases between the two germline ends. The CDR3 region is CASSLAWGNTEAFF. The CDR3 coding sequence is TGTGCCAGCAGCCTCGCGTGGGGAAACACTGAAGCTTTCTTT.

The chain combines TRBV5-1 with TRBJ2-7; 9 bases are shared with TRBD1. This CDR3 is built from 14 residues. The J segment lost 0 bases and the V segment lost 3 bases, leaving 1 base of the junction unmatched. Germline V CDR1 and CDR2: SGHRS, YFSETQ. The CDR3 spells CASSSTGGSYEQYF. As DNA, the CDR3 is TGCGCCAGCAGCTCGACAGGGGGCTCCTACGAGCAGTACTTC.

The gene calls are TRBV29-1 and TRBJ1-6; D possibly corresponds to TRBD1 (5 bases). The CDR3 is 14 residues long. Germline values: CDR1 SQVTM, CDR2 ANQGSEA. V lost 7 bases and J 13 bases, leaving 23 bases between the germline ends. CDR3 DNA: TGCAGCGCCTATTCACCAGGGTCCCCGGACCCCCTCCACTTT. Translation gives CSAYSPGSPDPLHF.

This chain links TRBV10-3 with TRBJ1-4; no reliable D call. The CDR3 sequence is 13 residues long. Germline values: CDR1 ENHRY, CDR2 SYGVKD. The V and J ends lost 7 bases and 5 bases respectively, with 11 bases between them. The CDR3 spells CAIKSPGNEKLFF. The CDR3 region has the DNA TGTGCCATCAAATCGCCGGGGAATGAAAAACTGTTTTTT.

This clone was observed once. The V gene is TRBV4-1, the J gene TRBJ1-5; D remains unclear. The ends were cut back, 0 bases at V and 2 bases at J, with 5 bases in the middle. Germline lookup yields CDR1 MGHRA and CDR2 YSYEKL. CDR3 length: 14 amino acids. The CDR3 protein is CASSQEGGNQPQHF. In nucleotides, the CDR3 is TGCGCCAGCAGCCAAGAGGGTGGCAATCAGCCCCAGCATTTT.